This T cell receptor beta chain was found in a study of blood T cells in healthy people across ages. Study-level points and caveats: A strong correlation was seen between TCR beta diversity and naive T cell percentage.

This clonotype was seen at least ten times. Its target is unknown. Then a second PCR, running about 6 to 12 cycles, was carried out with a sample-barcoded 5' primer and a J-beta primer mix. Through a template-switch adaptor with 12 random nucleotides, each cDNA molecule received a tag. MiXCR, run by TCRdb on the 5' RACE reads, gives a single entry per CDR3 protein. The table lists approximately 290,000 distinct CDR3 sequences, 25% to 30% of them singletons. The length of the CDR3 is 14 residues. Looked up from germline, CDR1 is SGHRS and CDR2 is YFSETQ. V was cut by 0 bases and J by 2 bases, with 8 bases left in between. Donors were systemically healthy Caucasian individuals from Russia aged roughly 6 to 100 years.

This chain joins TRBV5-1 and TRBJ2-5; no definite D call. The material sequenced was blood. The receptor's source is a woman in her 70s in good health. The CDR3 bases are TGCGCCAGCAGCTTGGAGACAAATCAAGAGACCCAGTACTTC. Protein product: CASSLETNQETQYF.